These 5 T cell receptor beta chains originate from one sample sequenced in a study of type 1 regulatory T cells. These receptors' targets are unknown. TCRdb reanalysed the reads using MiXCR and keeps one entry per CDR3 protein. The table records around 69,000 distinct CDR3 sequences, nearly 65% of them present only once. Source material: cultured T cells, either the whole culture or a sorted T cell fraction (not recorded which). Specified subset: Tr1-enriched cell product generated in vitro against host alloantigens. Receptor source: a human donor in good health.

This clonotype has only a few counts. V gene TRBV28 combines with J gene TRBJ2-1; 7 nucleotides match TRBD2. The CDR3 loop spans 14 amino acids. Germline values: CDR1 MDHEN, CDR2 SYDVKM. Unmatched junction bases numbered 6, after V lost 7 bases and J lost 3 bases. CDR3 in amino acids: CASIGLAVYNEQFF. The CDR3, as DNA: TGTGCCAGCATAGGCCTAGCGGTCTACAATGAGCAGTTCTTC.

This clonotype has just a few counts. The chain uses TRBV10-3 and TRBJ2-1; 10 positions match TRBD2. Germline CDR1 and CDR2: ENHRY and SYGVKD. The V gene end was trimmed by 7 bases and the J gene end by 9 bases; junction bases not matched to a gene: 9. The CDR3 totals 14 residues. The CDR3 region is CAIKASGSPLEQFF. The DNA of the CDR3 is TGTGCCATCAAGGCTAGCGGGAGCCCACTTGAGCAGTTCTTC.

This chain joins TRBV10-2 and TRBJ2-7; 10 bases match TRBD1. Trimming removed 6 bases from V and 6 bases from J; junction bases left unmatched: 11. CDR3 length equals 15 residues. Per germline, CDR1 WSHSY and CDR2 SAAADI. The CDR3 region has the DNA TGCGCCAGCAGACGACCGGGACAGGGGCTTATCGAGCAGTACTTC. This translates into CASRRPGQGLIEQYF.

The chain links TRBV9 to TRBJ2-2; tentatively, D is TRBD1 or TRBD2 (7 bases each). The germline CDR1 and CDR2 sequences are SGDLS and YYNGEE. The CDR3 is 16 residues long. Trimming shortened V by 0 bases and J by 4 bases, and 13 bases separated the two germline ends. The CDR3: CASSVASGGATGELFF. CDR3 bases: TGTGCCAGCAGCGTAGCCTCAGGGGGGGCCACCGGGGAGCTGTTTTTT.

V and J are TRBV5-4 and TRBJ2-5, with 9 bases aligning to TRBD1. Germline CDR1 and CDR2: SGHNT and YYREEE (reference sequence). The CDR3 is 16 residues long. J lost 5 bases, V lost 4 bases, and 12 bases had no gene match. CDR3 sequence (DNA): TGTGCCAGCAGCACCCGACAGGGGGGGCAGGGGGAGACCCAGTACTTC. Translation gives CASSTRQGGQGETQYF.